The 21 T cell receptor beta chains in this list originate from one sample, sequenced in a study of response to subunit inactivated influenza vaccine. TCRdb called the RT-PCR reads again in MiXCR, with one record for every CDR3 protein. The sample includes roughly 790,000 distinct CDR3 sequences, around 21% seen only once; the top ten take roughly a tenth. The starting material was PBMCs from blood, obtained more than 4 days after vaccination. These receptor sequences come from a man aged 45 to 65 who received an inactivated influenza vaccine.

The V call is TRBV10-3, the J call TRBJ2-7, with D possibly being TRBD1 (5 bases). Germline assignment: CDR1 ENHRY and CDR2 SYGVKD. Trimming removed 7 bases from V and 3 bases from J, with 10 bases in between. This CDR3 has 12 residues. The CDR3: CAITQDGYEQYF. The CDR3 bases are TGTGCCATCACACAGGACGGCTACGAGCAGTACTTC.

The J gene is TRBJ2-3, the V gene TRBV5-5; the match to TRBD2 covers 10 bases. The germline gives CDR1 SGHKS, CDR2 YYEKEE (reference sequence). The V segment lost 0 bases and the J segment 6 bases; nucleotides outside the gene matches: 1. CDR3 length: 14 amino acids. The CDR3 nucleotides read TGTGCCAGCAGCTTGGGGACTAGCGGTGATACGCAGTATTTT. Encoded protein: CASSLGTSGDTQYF.

The sample holds a few counts of this clonotype. At one end, the junction sequence differs from germline, possibly due to a read error. This chain uses TRBV7-2 with TRBJ2-7; possibly TRBD2 for D (6 bases). This CDR3 is built from 15 residues. The germline gives CDR1 SGHTA, CDR2 FQGNSA. CDR3 sequence: CASSIAGTLGGEQYF. In DNA, the CDR3 is TGTGCCAGCAGCATAGCCGGGACGCTTGGAGGGGAGCAGTACTTC.

This chain links TRBV7-2 with TRBJ1-6, with 7 bases matching TRBD1. CDR1 and CDR2 (germline): SGHTA, FQGNSA. The CDR3 sequence is 15 residues long. Trimming at V came to 6 bases and at J to 10 bases, leaving 12 bases not matched to a gene. The CDR3 coding sequence is TGTGCCAGCAGGACAGGGAGGGCGAGCGGCTCACCCCTCCACTTT. Its protein product is CASRTGRASGSPLHF.

A few counts support this clonotype. The CDR3 reads CASSLLSPPYNEQFF. DNA for the CDR3: TGTGCCAGCAGTCTCCTTTCTCCCCCCTACAATGAGCAGTTCTTC. The chain couples TRBV12-3 or TRBV12-4 to TRBJ2-1; D unresolved. Deletions cut 5 bases from V and 2 bases from J, with 13 bases between. The CDR3 consists of 15 residues.

There are a few counts of this clonotype. V is TRBV11-2 and J is TRBJ2-1; 15 nucleotides agree with TRBD2. Germline lookup yields CDR1 SGHAT and CDR2 FQNNGV. The V gene end was trimmed by 1 base and the J gene end by 1 base; junction bases not matched to a gene: 8. The CDR3 consists of 20 residues. The CDR3 sequence is CASSLGGWGLAGGSYNEQFF. CDR3 DNA: TGTGCCAGCAGCTTAGGAGGTTGGGGACTAGCGGGAGGTTCCTACAATGAGCAGTTCTTC. Full variable domain (outside the CDR3, taken from reference TRBV11-2 and TRBJ2-1): EAGVAQSPRYKIIEKRQSVAFWCNPISGHATLYWYQQILGQGPKLLIQFQNNGVVDDSQLPKDRFSAERLKGVDSTLKIQPAKLEDSAVYLCASSLGGWGLAGGSYNEQFFGPGTRLTVL.

There are a few counts of this clonotype. The chain combines TRBV6-2 or TRBV6-3 with TRBJ1-5; TRBD1 is a possible D gene (6 bases). Germline values: CDR1 MNHEY, CDR2 SVGEGT. Trimming pared 7 bases from V and 7 bases from J, leaving 14 bases between. The CDR3 spans 13 residues. Here the CDR3 reads CASTRGAGQPQHF. CDR3 sequence (DNA): TGTGCCAGCACGCGGGGGGCAGGGCAGCCCCAGCATTTT.

The chain combines TRBV10-3 with TRBJ2-2; D is possibly TRBD1 (6 bases). The CDR3 covers 12 residues. Trimming left V 10 bases short and J 6 bases short, with 12 bases between. Germline assignment: CDR1 ENHRY and CDR2 SYGVKD. The CDR3 sequence: CATHRDSGELFF. In DNA, the CDR3 is TGTGCCACCCACAGGGATTCCGGGGAGCTGTTTTTT.

This clonotype occurred a few times. The CDR3 region has the DNA TGTGCCAGCAGCCAGGACCTTACCGGAGTCTCTGGAAACACCATATATTTT. Protein sequence: CASSQDLTGVSGNTIYF. The chain joins TRBV4-2 to TRBJ1-3; D uncertain. CDR3 length: 17 amino acids. The germline CDR1 and CDR2 sequences are LGHNA and YNFKEQ. Trimming cost V 3 bases and J 0 bases, with 15 bases left between them.

The chain combines TRBV12-3 or TRBV12-4 with TRBJ2-7, with 11 positions matching TRBD2. This CDR3 has 20 amino acids. The junction had 27 bases not matched to a gene; V was cut back by 8 bases and J by 6 bases. The CDR3 protein is CASCPGLAVHLLGGYCEQYF. The CDR3 nucleotides read TGTGCCAGCTGCCCGGGACTAGCGGTCCACCTCCTCGGAGGGTATTGCGAGCAGTACTTC.

This clonotype was counted a few times. CDR3 bases: TGTGCCAGCAGCCCAAACCGACAGGGGCTCAATTCACCCCTCCACTTT. Its protein is CASSPNRQGLNSPLHF. The chain is built from TRBV11-2 and TRBJ1-6; 8 bases are a match to TRBD1. V lost 5 bases, J lost 7 bases, and 10 bases stayed unmatched. This CDR3 is 16 amino acids long. The germline CDR1 and CDR2 sequences are SGHAT and FQNNGV.

This clonotype was seen a few times. The chain has TRBV28 and TRBJ2-6, with 7 bases identical to TRBD1. V lost 5 bases, J lost 0 bases, and 10 bases stayed unmatched. Germline V lookup: CDR1 MDHEN, CDR2 SYDVKM. This CDR3 is 18 amino acids long. The CDR3 DNA sequence: TGTGCCAGCAGTAAATCGACAGGGCCGTTCTCTGGGGCCAACGTCCTGACTTTC. This sequence encodes CASSKSTGPFSGANVLTF.

This chain uses TRBV3-1 with TRBJ2-5; 8 bases map to TRBD2. The CDR3 is 15 residues long. Germline CDR1 reads LGHDT; CDR2 reads YNNKEL (reference sequence). V gave up 3 bases and J gave up 2 bases; unmatched junction bases: 5. The CDR3 region is CASSQRTSYQETQYF. The CDR3 DNA reads as TGTGCCAGCAGCCAGAGGACTAGCTATCAAGAGACCCAGTACTTC.

The V call is TRBV15, the J call TRBJ2-1; TRBD2 agrees at 7 bases. CDR1 and CDR2 (germline): LNHNV, YYDKDF (reference sequence). V lost 0 bases, J lost 4 bases, and 9 bases stayed unmatched. This CDR3 is built from 17 residues. The CDR3 reads CATSREVSLAEYNEQFF. The CDR3 DNA reads as TGTGCCACCAGCAGAGAGGTATCGCTAGCGGAGTACAATGAGCAGTTCTTC. The full variable domain, with the rest looked up from reference TRBV15 and TRBJ2-1, is DAMVIQNPRYQVTQFGKPVTLSCSQTLNHNVMYWYQQKSSQAPKLLFHYYDKDFNNEADTPDNFQSRRPNTSFCFLDIRSPGLGDTAMYLCATSREVSLAEYNEQFFGPGTRLTVL.

The genes are TRBV20-1 and TRBJ2-7, with a tentative D call TRBD1 (6 bases). The germline V and J ends were trimmed by 5 bases and 1 base, with 12 bases remaining between them. The CDR3 has 13 amino acids. Germline V CDR1 and CDR2: DFQATT, SNEGSKA (reference sequence). The CDR3 sequence is CSADRDTSYEQYF. The CDR3 DNA reads as TGCAGTGCTGATCGGGACACGTCCTACGAGCAGTACTTC.

The chain combines TRBV15 with TRBJ2-3, with D possibly being TRBD1 (5 bases). Germline loops: CDR1 LNHNV, CDR2 YYDKDF (reference sequence). V was clipped by 5 bases and J by 3 bases, with 18 bases between them. This CDR3 is built from 16 residues. This CDR3 is CATSPSKGVGTDTQYF. CDR3 sequence (DNA): TGTGCCACCAGCCCCAGCAAAGGGGTAGGAACAGATACGCAGTATTTT.

The chain carries TRBV4-3 and TRBJ2-3; no clear D. The CDR3 loop spans 11 amino acids. V lost 2 bases and J lost 7, with 4 bases in between. The germline gives CDR1 LGHNA, CDR2 YSLEER. The CDR3 region is CASSQYNTQYF. The CDR3 DNA is TGCGCCAGCAGCCAATACAATACGCAGTATTTT.

This clonotype was recorded at least ten times. The chain links TRBV12-3 or TRBV12-4 to TRBJ2-7, with D perhaps being TRBD1 or TRBD2 (5 bases each). This CDR3 comprises 14 residues. With 8 bases removed from V and 4 bases from J, the gap between germline ends came to 18 bases. The CDR3 DNA is TGTGCCAGCCGCCGGGCAGGGAGTTCATACGAGCAGTACTTC. Amino acid sequence: CASRRAGSSYEQYF.

The chain carries TRBV4-3 and TRBJ1-3; D perhaps matches TRBD1 (5 bases). Trimming stripped 0 bases from V and 6 bases from J, with 15 bases between. CDR3 size: 16 residues. Germline V gives CDR1 LGHNA, CDR2 YSLEER. CDR3 sequence reads: CASSQDGRGKINTIYF. In DNA form, the CDR3 reads TGCGCCAGCAGCCAAGATGGCCGGGGGAAAATAAACACCATATATTTT.

This clonotype was recorded a few times. The chain couples TRBV2 to TRBJ2-1; no firm D call. The germline gives CDR1 SNHLY, CDR2 FYNNEI. This CDR3 spans 13 amino acids. Trimming removed 6 bases at V and 6 bases at J, with 12 bases between. CDR3 DNA: TGTGCCAGCAGCCCCCGGGTCCTCAATGAGCAGTTCTTC. Translating gives CASSPRVLNEQFF.

This sequence joins TRBV3-1 and TRBJ2-7; possible D gene TRBD1, 6 bases. CDR1 is LGHDT, CDR2 YNNKEL, per germline (reference sequence). CDR3 size: 15 residues. V was pared by 5 bases and J by 0 bases, with 14 bases between. DNA of the CDR3: TGTGCCAGCAGCGGTCGAGACAGGATCTCCTACGAGCAGTACTTC. Translated, it gives CASSGRDRISYEQYF.